This T cell receptor (beta chain) comes out of a study of T cells in Graves' hyperthyroidism and ophthalmopathy. Amplification of TCR beta CDR3 regions used RNA as the template. During a first-round RT-PCR of the TCR CDR3, the HTBI primer set was used. One entry per CDR3 protein results from TCRdb running MiXCR on the multiplex PCR reads. The sample shows about 400,000 distinct CDR3 sequences, more than 12% of them seen only once. Germline lookup yields CDR1 LGHNA and CDR2 YNFKEQ. CDR3 length: 12 residues. The germline V and J ends were trimmed by 1 base and 4 bases, with 5 bases remaining between them. This clonotype was detected ten times or more.

The TCR was taken from a woman in her 30s with Graves' hyperthyroidism. The chain is built from TRBV4-2 and TRBJ2-7; no definite D call. Sequencing input: blood. The CDR3 DNA is TGTGCCAGCAGCCAAGGCATTTACGAGCAGTACTTC. It is translated as CASSQGIYEQYF.